Below are 14 T cell receptor beta chains sequenced from a single sample in a study of blood T cell repertoires in COVID-19. The protocol was immunoSEQ multiplex PCR, while the TCRdb copy is restricted to in-frame clones and leaves out a portion. The sample holds tens of thousands of clones, around 83% seen once. What was sequenced was peripheral blood. The origin of the receptors is a human donor in a cohort sampled during active or convalescent COVID-19.

V gene TRBV12-3 or TRBV12-4 combines with J gene TRBJ1-2, with a possible D match to TRBD1 (6 bases). This CDR3 contains 13 residues. Trimming removed 6 bases from V and 4 bases from J, with 12 bases in between. This chain's CDR3 is CASSQGPTYGYTF. In DNA form, the CDR3 reads TGTGCCAGCAGCCAGGGGCCGACCTATGGCTACACCTTC.

This sequence joins TRBV5-6 and TRBJ1-4; D is undetermined. CDR3 length: 17 residues. CDR1 is SGHDT and CDR2 is YYEEEE in the germline V gene. V dropped 3 bases and J dropped 8 bases, with 23 bases sitting between them. CDR3 coding DNA: TGTGCCAGCAGCTCCACCGTCTCCGGCGGGGTGGGGGAAAAACTGTTTTTT. The encoded protein is CASSSTVSGGVGEKLFF.

The chain has TRBV4-2 and TRBJ2-7; 9 bases line up with TRBD1. The CDR3 sequence is 17 residues long. The germline gives CDR1 LGHNA, CDR2 YNFKEQ. J was trimmed by 1 base and V by 3 bases; bases with no gene match: 10. CDR3 nucleotide sequence: TGTGCCAGCAGCCATGTCGCCGGGACAGGGTCATCCTACGAGCAGTACTTC. Its protein is CASSHVAGTGSSYEQYF.

The CDR3 sequence is CASSWSNTEAFF. In nucleotides, the CDR3 is TGTGCCAGCAGTTGGAGCAACACTGAAGCTTTCTTT. The chain recombines TRBV12-3 or TRBV12-4 with TRBJ1-1; D remains ambiguous. V gave up 4 bases and J gave up 2 bases, with 5 bases separating them. This CDR3 is 12 amino acids long.

The gene calls are TRBV7-9 and TRBJ2-3; 10 nucleotides align to TRBD1. Germline CDR1 reads SEHNR; CDR2 reads FQNEAQ (reference sequence). The junction had 8 bases not matched to a gene; V was cut back by 5 bases and J by 3 bases. The CDR3 totals 16 residues. As DNA, the CDR3 is TGTGCCAGCAGCCCCCGGACAGGGGGAATAACAGATACGCAGTATTTT. It yields the protein CASSPRTGGITDTQYF.

In DNA form, the CDR3 reads TGTGCCAGCAGCTTAAACGACAGGGTGGGTCAGCCCCAGCATTTT. Translation gives CASSLNDRVGQPQHF. The chain combines TRBV7-2 with TRBJ1-5; 7 bases are shared with TRBD1. Germline lookup yields CDR1 SGHTA and CDR2 FQGNSA. Trimming took 2 bases from V and 6 from J; bases not matched to a gene: 7. The CDR3 runs to 15 residues.

CDR3 DNA: TGTGCCAGCAGTTTAGACAGTCCCCTTCGGGAAAAACTGTTTTTT. This translates into CASSLDSPLREKLFF. The chain combines TRBV6-5 with TRBJ1-4, with D perhaps TRBD1 (5 bases). This CDR3 is 15 amino acids long. Germline V CDR1 and CDR2: MNHEY, SVGAGI. V lost 4 bases to trimming and J lost 8 bases, with 17 bases between them.

The V gene is TRBV11-2, the J gene TRBJ2-5; 10 bases fit TRBD2. The CDR3 covers 17 residues. After removal of 1 base from V and 5 bases from J, the junction contained 10 bases not matched to a gene. Germline CDR1 SGHAT, CDR2 FQNNGV. The CDR3 region has the DNA TGTGCCAGCAGCTTAGCGGCTAGCGGGGGATTTGGTGAGACCCAGTACTTC. It codes for CASSLAASGGFGETQYF.

The chain employs TRBV6-2 or TRBV6-3 and TRBJ1-6; 9 bases agree with TRBD1. Germline lookup yields CDR1 MNHEY and CDR2 SVGEGT. The CDR3 is made up of 17 amino acids. V was clipped by 2 bases and J by 9 bases; unmatched bases: 11. The CDR3 loop is CASSYPTGTGKGSPLHF. DNA of the CDR3: TGTGCCAGCAGTTACCCAACCGGGACAGGGAAGGGTTCACCCCTCCACTTT.

This clone came up a few times. The chain joins TRBV19 to TRBJ1-6; TRBD1 matches at 10 bases. This CDR3 has 14 residues. V lost 5 bases, J lost 9 bases, and 4 bases stayed unmatched. CDR1 and CDR2 from the germline V gene are LNHDA and SQIVND (reference sequence). The CDR3 loop is CASSRTGGSSPLHF. DNA of the CDR3: TGTGCCAGTAGTCGGACAGGGGGAAGTTCACCCCTCCACTTT.

The gene calls are TRBV18 and TRBJ2-7; a possible D gene is TRBD1 (6 bases). The germline gives CDR1 KGHSH, CDR2 LQKENI. The CDR3 contains 14 residues. V was trimmed by 3 bases and J by 1 base, leaving 10 bases between them. DNA for the CDR3: TGTGCCAGCTCACCCCCACAGGGATCCTACGAGCAGTACTTC. Translated, it gives CASSPPQGSYEQYF.

The genes are TRBV9 and TRBJ2-3, with 11 bases lining up with TRBD1. The CDR3 is 16 amino acids. The germline V gene encodes CDR1 SGDLS and CDR2 YYNGEE. V lost 3 bases, J lost 6 bases, and 9 bases stayed unmatched. The CDR3 nucleotides are TGTGCCAGCAGCGGAGGGGACAGGGGGATGGAGGATACGCAGTATTTT. Residues: CASSGGDRGMEDTQYF. The variable domain in full, with the rest retrieved from reference TRBV9 and TRBJ2-3, is DSGVTQTPKHLITATGQRVTLRCSPRSGDLSVYWYQQSLDQGLQFLIQYYNGEERAKGNILERFSAQQFPDLHSELNLSSLELGDSALYFCASSGGDRGMEDTQYFGPGTRLTVL.

The chain employs TRBV3-1 (or the pseudogene TRBV3-2) and TRBJ2-1; the match to TRBD2 covers 12 bases. This CDR3 is built from 17 residues. Germline V gives CDR1 LGHDT, CDR2 YNNKEL (reference sequence). The ends lost 1 base at V and 1 base at J; junction bases unmatched: 2. DNA of the CDR3: TGTGCCAGCAGCCAAGGGACTAGCGGGGCTTCCTACAATGAGCAGTTCTTC. It codes for CASSQGTSGASYNEQFF.

The gene calls are TRBV6-1 and TRBJ1-5; the D is unclear. Germline V gene sequence: CDR1 MNHNS, CDR2 SASEGT. This CDR3 has 16 amino acids. V lost 4 bases and J lost 4, with 17 bases in between. Written as DNA, the CDR3 is TGTGCCAGCAGTGCCCTTCAGGTGGGCCTAAATCAGCCCCAGCATTTT. It yields the protein CASSALQVGLNQPQHF.